A selection of T cell receptor beta chains follows, all from one sample in a study of response to subunit inactivated influenza vaccine. TCRdb reanalysed the RT-PCR reads using MiXCR and keeps one entry per CDR3 protein. The sample lists 280,000 or so distinct CDR3 sequences; 21% were seen once. The sequenced sample was PBMCs from blood, obtained approximately 20 months after vaccination. These receptor sequences come from a man aged 50-75 years who received an inactivated influenza vaccine. Each CDR3 is given with its conserved first and last residue.

TRBV9 | CASSPSPHRVNTEAFF
TRBV11-2 | CASSLRSSGRLGFYNEQFF
TRBV12-5 | CASGRTGETGTQYF
TRBV20-1 | CSASQGHREGQYF
TRBV7-2 | CASSPYPQSSYEQYF
TRBV29-1 | CSVTLAGGLDEQYF
TRBV5-1 | CASSGLSVNTEAFF
TRBV20-1 | CSATIGNNEQFF
TRBV5-6 | CASSPTPGSGNTIYF
TRBV6-1 | CASSDAEVNEQFF
TRBV5-1 | CASRRTGGVFYGYTF
TRBV28 | CASRTITQGETQYF
TRBV4-1 | CASSHGLAGGAGNTGELFF
TRBV9 | CASSPRDRSSGNTIYF
TRBV28 | CASSLGTVRGEKLFF
TRBV6-5 | CASMSSVYEQYF
TRBV7-2 | CASSLHSSREPQHF
TRBV5-1 | CASRNTGNTEAFF
TRBV4-3 | CASSQNLLRAGSNSPLHF
TRBV2 | CASSAKGRANTGELFF
TRBV12-3/TRBV12-4 | CASNGDRGPDTEAFF
TRBV12-3/TRBV12-4 | CASSSGQDGYTF
TRBV4-3 | CASSQETGLGYTF
TRBV12-3/TRBV12-4 | CASSYSAAGSDGYGYTF
TRBV4-3 | CASSQEWRDYEQYF
TRBV4-1 | CASSHDRGQSRANSEAFF
TRBV12-3/TRBV12-4 | CASSLAGGQADTQYF
TRBV25-1 | CASSDTHRGGGNTGELFF
TRBV4-1 | CASSQENRGNEQFF
TRBV30 | CAWSVGRSSYNEQFF
TRBV7-2 | CASTPVIANPTGELFF
TRBV7-9 | CASSSETRGYNEQFF
TRBV11-2 | CASKPGGSYNSPLHF
TRBV12-3/TRBV12-4 | CASSRQGILHF
TRBV7-9 | CASSPGTQSYEQYF
TRBV28 | CASSLYGTGGPLEQYF
TRBV6-5 | CASSYPSVGTANQPQHF
TRBV3-1 | CASRGTGAATGELFF
TRBV19 | CASRTGSETQYF
TRBV11-2 | CASSQRVTEAFF
TRBV24-1 | CATSDPETGATQETQYF
TRBV2 | CASSVDRSNTEAFF
TRBV5-1 | CASSLGGGYGTDTQYF
TRBV7-2 | CASMDRGGNYGYTF
TRBV29-1 | CSVHSGNTIYF
TRBV12-3/TRBV12-4 | CASSTTGMSEAFF
TRBV6-2/TRBV6-3 | CASTKRGEQFF
TRBV7-2 | CASSRTASVGYEQYF
TRBV4-1 | CASSQARTDASTDTQYF
TRBV5-6 | CASSLDPGVNSPLHF
TRBV27 | CASSRGITAYGYTF
TRBV3-1 | CASSHPLGSYTEAFF
TRBV11-1 | CASSFVEKQGAIATDTQYF
TRBV4-1 | CASRPRGLGTGELFF
TRBV12-3/TRBV12-4 | CASTRTGNEQYF
TRBV11-3 | CASSEQGMNTEAFF
TRBV7-9 | CASSHNRGRTHNEQFF
TRBV20-1 | CSAQKTGTHMNTEAFF